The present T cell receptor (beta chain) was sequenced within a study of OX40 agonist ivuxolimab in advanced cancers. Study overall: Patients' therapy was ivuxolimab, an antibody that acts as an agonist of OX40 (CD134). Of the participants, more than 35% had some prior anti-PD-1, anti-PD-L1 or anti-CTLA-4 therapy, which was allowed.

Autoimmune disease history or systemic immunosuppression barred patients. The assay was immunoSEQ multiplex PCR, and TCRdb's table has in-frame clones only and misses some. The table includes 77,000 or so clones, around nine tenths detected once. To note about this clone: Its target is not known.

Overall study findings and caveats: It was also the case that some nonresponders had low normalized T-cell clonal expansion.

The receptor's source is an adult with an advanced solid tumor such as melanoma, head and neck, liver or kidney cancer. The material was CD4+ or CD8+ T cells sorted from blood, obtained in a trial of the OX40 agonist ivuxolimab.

The CDR3 loop reads CASSYSGREKLFF. Written as DNA, the CDR3 is TGTGCCAGCAGTTACTCCGGCCGTGAAAAACTGTTTTTT. The chain employs TRBV6-5 and TRBJ1-4; D not certain. CDR3 length: 13 amino acids. Germline-derived CDR1 and CDR2 are MNHEY and SVGAGI. Trimming removed 0 bases from V and 7 bases from J, with 6 bases in between.